Given below is one TCR beta chain in context. This clonotype was recorded many times. Its antigen is still unknown. One base away there is no much larger clone; base qualities are not given. The data are from a study of regulatory T cells in long-lasting Graves disease (dated by TCRdb to the early 2020s). With respect to the entire study: Newly diagnosed Graves' disease patients had taken antithyroid drugs for less than 3 months. This study used TCR sequencing and RNA sequencing of peripheral blood to compare persistent Graves' disease patients against newly diagnosed Graves' disease patients. The study was registered as a clinical trial and conducted in China. A total of approximately 35 samples underwent TCR sequencing: around 13 from persistent and about 20 from newly diagnosed Graves' disease patients. What the research found in general, with its limitations: More public clonotypes were shared among persistent patients (2,741) than among newly diagnosed patients (966). Lower TCR Shannon entropy and fewer highly expanded clones were observed in persistent Graves' disease patients than in newly diagnosed patients, which suggested clonal expansion. The small sample size was acknowledged by the authors as a limitation that may reduce accuracy. Sequencing and analysis were restricted to the TCR beta chain. Only peripheral blood was studied, because thyroid tissue, the primary lesion, was inaccessible. Persistent disease showed preferential use of TRBV28, TRBJ1-2 and TRBJ2-5, whereas newly diagnosed disease favored TRBV20-1 and TRBJ2-1.

The sample's time point, from its label and the paper: newly diagnosed GD, antithyroid drugs for less than 3 months. For both TCR sequencing and RNA sequencing, RNA was extracted from PBMCs in TRIzol. The diagnosis of Graves' disease was made according to American Thyroid Association guidelines. Recruitment of patients was carried out at an endocrinology department in Xi'an, China. Each patient gave roughly 8.4 milliliters of peripheral blood, collected in an EDTA anticoagulant tube. PBMCs were isolated by Ficoll Paque Plus density gradient separation without further T cell sorting. An Agilent 2100 Bioanalyzer and agarose gel were used to check RNA quality, while a NanoDrop 2000 measured RNA concentration. The library was obtained by multiplex PCR. Sequenced using an Illumina HiSeq 4000. CDR3 regions were amplified by Arm-PCR with iRepertoire HTBI primers to construct TCR beta libraries. Before sequencing, the PCR products went through gel purification. The original pipeline was this. Across samples, roughly 60 TRBV and 13 to 15 TRBJ segments were identified and used for gene usage analysis of CDR3 amino acid clonotypes. COPE and FqMerger were used to merge filtered high-quality paired reads into contigs. BLAST was used to align contigs to IMGT TRBV, TRBD and TRBJ reference genes, with CDR3 defined following IMGT. Highly expanded clones were defined as clonotypes with a frequency above 0.1%. Repertoire diversity was measured by Shannon entropy, and V-J evenness by the Gini coefficient. Clonotypes shared by more than one individual were considered public. Using fastp trimming at Q25 and MiXCR clonotype assembly, TCRdb reanalyzed the public sequencing data and kept in-frame beta chains. CDR3 protein duplicates are merged, each entry listing the most common genes and DNA. These V and J calls derive from TCRdb rather than the authors' analysis. The sample table contains 350,000 to 500,000 distinct CDR3 sequences; only one count was recorded for 15% to 20% of them. About 25% of the sample belongs to the ten largest clones.

Germline trimming: 4 bases from V, 3 bases from J; junction bases outside gene matches: 4. The germline V gene (reference sequence) specifies SEHNR as CDR1 and FQNEAQ as CDR2. The CDR3 holds 15 amino acids from the cysteine to the phenylalanine. Only the CDR3 part of the read is kept: 45 bases, read in frame from the first base. The sample was also linked to a second study, of T cells in Graves' hyperthyroidism and ophthalmopathy. As noted in the second study: Stable Graves' hyperthyroidism was defined as the absence of progression to ophthalmopathy over 18 months of follow-up. Hyperthyroidism patients were newly diagnosed, had a disease duration of under 2 months, and were aged 18 to 65 years. The study excluded patients with uncontrolled infections, other autoimmune diseases, pregnancy or lactation. Diagnoses relied on clinical symptoms, serum thyroxine and TRAb, thyroid ultrasound and orbital computed tomography. For the first round of RT-PCR on the TCR CDR3, the HTBI primer set was used together with the Qiagen OneStep RT-PCR kit. Most expanded thyroid clonotypes (frequency above 0.001) were also detected in blood, a finding suggesting that blood repertoires may reflect thyroid immune responses. In cross-validation, a model built on a 13 V-J signature told ophthalmopathy apart from stable hyperthyroidism with roughly 87% sensitivity and roughly 81% specificity, and in testing the same model reached 80%/75%. In validation, progression to ophthalmopathy was predicted by the model with 55% to 71% sensitivity and around 75% specificity, a median of roughly 6.4 months before onset. TCR V-J signatures able to tell the groups apart were searched for in a discovery cohort of some 97 patients, of whom over 40 had Graves' ophthalmopathy and 55 to 65 had stable Graves' hyperthyroidism. Prospective prediction of ophthalmopathy was tested in an independent validation cohort consisting of about 20 hyperthyroidism patients and approximately 16 patients who later progressed to ophthalmopathy. For training and testing, the approximately 97 patients in the discovery cohort were randomly divided in a 7:3 ratio. Thyroid tissue and blood T-cell repertoires from six Graves' hyperthyroidism patients were also compared in the study. After sampling, hyperthyroidism patients received methimazole starting at 30 mg daily, and ophthalmopathy patients received high-dose intravenous methylprednisolone. A second multiplex PCR round built the libraries, followed by size selection and purification. The libraries were sequenced on an Illumina HiSeq2000 using paired-end 100 bp reads. Raw data were processed with SOAPnuke, discarding reads with adapters, uncalled bases, mean Phred below 15, or no exact constant-primer or identifier match. High-quality paired reads were merged with COPE v1.2.5, and unique nucleotide sequences were defined as clonotypes. MiTCR v1.1 was used to align clonotypes to the IMGT TRBV, TRBD and TRBJ reference segments. The analysis included only V-J combinations with a frequency above 0.0001, which together covered approximately 99% of the repertoires. A TCS score was defined as the ratio between F50 (clonal expansion) and ExV (chaos), using BLOSUM62-based TCRdist between CDR3 peptides within each V-J. Welch's t-statistics and random forest reduced around 510 V-J features to 13, which were used in a naive Bayes classifier (R e1071). Sample size was not statistically predetermined, and blinding of investigators to group allocation was not performed. According to the paper, TCR Vbeta CDR3 sequencing was carried out on 135 peripheral blood samples, which came from 40 to 45 ophthalmopathy, 75 or so hyperthyroidism and roughly 17 progressor patients.

The clonotype comes from a woman aged 18-29 years with Graves disease. Donor details come from another sample of the same person, matched by shared clones. The rearrangement joined TRBV7-9 to TRBJ2-5; the junction holds 11 bases that match TRBD1. This material consisted of peripheral blood mononuclear cells (PBMCs), taken at new diagnosis, from a patient treated with antithyroid drugs. The CDR3 region has the sequence CASSYRTGGEETQYF. At the DNA level, the sequence is TGTGCCAGCAGCTATCGGACAGGGGGCGAAGAGACCCAGTACTTC.